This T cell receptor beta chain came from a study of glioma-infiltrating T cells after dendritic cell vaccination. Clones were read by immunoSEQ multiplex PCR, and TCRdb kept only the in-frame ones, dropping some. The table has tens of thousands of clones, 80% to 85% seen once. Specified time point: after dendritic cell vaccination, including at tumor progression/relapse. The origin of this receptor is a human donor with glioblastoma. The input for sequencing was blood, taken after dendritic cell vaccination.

The CDR3 DNA reads as TGTGCCTCAACAGGGGGGGCAGACACCGGGGAGCTGTTTTTT. Translated: CASTGGADTGELFF. V and J are TRBV19 and TRBJ2-2; D may be TRBD1 (8 bases). Germline-derived CDR1 and CDR2 are LNHDA and SQIVND (reference sequence). Trimming took off 11 bases at V and 3 bases at J, with 16 bases between the two ends. The CDR3 extends over 14 amino acids.